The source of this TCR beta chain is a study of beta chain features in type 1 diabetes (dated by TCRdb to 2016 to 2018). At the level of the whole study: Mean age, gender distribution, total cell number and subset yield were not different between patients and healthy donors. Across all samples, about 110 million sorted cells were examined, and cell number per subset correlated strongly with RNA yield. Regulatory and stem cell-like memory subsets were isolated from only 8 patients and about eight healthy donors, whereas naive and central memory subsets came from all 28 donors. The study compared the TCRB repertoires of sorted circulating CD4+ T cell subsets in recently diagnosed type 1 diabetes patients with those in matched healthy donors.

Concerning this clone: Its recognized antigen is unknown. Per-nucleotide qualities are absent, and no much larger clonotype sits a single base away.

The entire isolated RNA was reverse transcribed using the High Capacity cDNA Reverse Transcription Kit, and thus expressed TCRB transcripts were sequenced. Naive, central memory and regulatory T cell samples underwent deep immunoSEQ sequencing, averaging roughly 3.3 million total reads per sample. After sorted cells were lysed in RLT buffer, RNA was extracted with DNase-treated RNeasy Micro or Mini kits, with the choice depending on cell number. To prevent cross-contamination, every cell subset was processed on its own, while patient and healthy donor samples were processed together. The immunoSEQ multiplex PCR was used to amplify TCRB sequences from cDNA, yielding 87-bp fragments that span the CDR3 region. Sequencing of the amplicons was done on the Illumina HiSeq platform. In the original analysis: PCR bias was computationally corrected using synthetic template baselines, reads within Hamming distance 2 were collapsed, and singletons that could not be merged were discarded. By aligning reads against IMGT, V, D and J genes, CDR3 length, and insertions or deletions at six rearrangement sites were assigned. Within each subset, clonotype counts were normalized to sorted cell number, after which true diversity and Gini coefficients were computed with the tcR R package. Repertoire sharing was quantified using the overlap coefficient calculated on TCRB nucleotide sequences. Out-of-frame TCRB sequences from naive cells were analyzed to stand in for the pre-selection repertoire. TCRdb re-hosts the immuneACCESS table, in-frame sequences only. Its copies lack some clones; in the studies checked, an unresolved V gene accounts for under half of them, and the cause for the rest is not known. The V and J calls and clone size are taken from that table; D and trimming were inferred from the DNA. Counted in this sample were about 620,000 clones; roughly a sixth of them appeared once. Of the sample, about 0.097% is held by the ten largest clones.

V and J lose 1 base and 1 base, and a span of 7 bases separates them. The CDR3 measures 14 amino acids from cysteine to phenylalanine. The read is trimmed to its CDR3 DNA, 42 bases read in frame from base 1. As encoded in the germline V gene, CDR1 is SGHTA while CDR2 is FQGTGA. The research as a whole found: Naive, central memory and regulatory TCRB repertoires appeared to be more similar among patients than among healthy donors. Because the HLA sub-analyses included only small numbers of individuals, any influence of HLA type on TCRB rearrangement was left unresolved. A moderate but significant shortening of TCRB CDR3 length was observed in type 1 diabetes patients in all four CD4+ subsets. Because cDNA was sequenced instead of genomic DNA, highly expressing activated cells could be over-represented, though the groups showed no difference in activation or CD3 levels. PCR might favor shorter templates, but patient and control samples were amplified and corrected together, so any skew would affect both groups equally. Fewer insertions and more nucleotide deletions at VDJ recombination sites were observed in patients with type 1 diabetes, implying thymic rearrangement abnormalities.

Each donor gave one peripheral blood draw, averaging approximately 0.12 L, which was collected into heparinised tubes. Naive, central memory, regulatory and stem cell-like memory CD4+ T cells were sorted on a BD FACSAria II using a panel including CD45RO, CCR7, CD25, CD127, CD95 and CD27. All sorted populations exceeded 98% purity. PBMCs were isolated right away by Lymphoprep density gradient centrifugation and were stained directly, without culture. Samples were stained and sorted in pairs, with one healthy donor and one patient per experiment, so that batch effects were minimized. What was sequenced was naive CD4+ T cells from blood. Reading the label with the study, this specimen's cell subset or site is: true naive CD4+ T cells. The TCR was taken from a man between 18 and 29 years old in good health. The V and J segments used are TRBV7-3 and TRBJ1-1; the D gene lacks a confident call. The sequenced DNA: TGTGCCAGCAGCTTAAGGTCGGGGAACACTGAAGCTTTCTTT. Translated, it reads CASSLRSGNTEAFF. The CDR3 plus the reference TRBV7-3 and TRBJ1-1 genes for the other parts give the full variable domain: GAGVSQTPSNKVTEKGKYVELRCDPISGHTALYWYRQSLGQGPEFLIYFQGTGAADDSGLPNDRFFAVRPEGSVSTLKIQRTERGDSAVYLCASSLRSGNTEAFFGQGTRLTVV.